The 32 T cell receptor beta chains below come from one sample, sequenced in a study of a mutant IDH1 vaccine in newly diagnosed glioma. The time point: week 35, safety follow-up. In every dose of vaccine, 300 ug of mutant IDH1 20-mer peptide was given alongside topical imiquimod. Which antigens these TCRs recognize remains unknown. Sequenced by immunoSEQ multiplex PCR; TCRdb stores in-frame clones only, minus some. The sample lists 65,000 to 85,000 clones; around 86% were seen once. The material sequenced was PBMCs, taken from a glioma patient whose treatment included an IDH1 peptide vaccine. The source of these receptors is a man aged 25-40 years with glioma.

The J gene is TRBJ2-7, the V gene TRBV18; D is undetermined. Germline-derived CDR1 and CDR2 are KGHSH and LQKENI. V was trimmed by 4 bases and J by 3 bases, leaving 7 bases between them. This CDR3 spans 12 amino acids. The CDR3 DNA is TGTGCCAGCTCACAGGAGAACTACGAGCAGTACTTC. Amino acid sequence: CASSQENYEQYF.

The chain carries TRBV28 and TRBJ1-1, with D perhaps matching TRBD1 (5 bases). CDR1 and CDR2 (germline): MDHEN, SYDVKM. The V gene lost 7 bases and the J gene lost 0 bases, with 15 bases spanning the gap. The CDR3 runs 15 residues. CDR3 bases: TGTGCCAGCACCCTCCCCGGGACGGTGAACACTGAAGCTTTCTTT. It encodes CASTLPGTVNTEAFF.

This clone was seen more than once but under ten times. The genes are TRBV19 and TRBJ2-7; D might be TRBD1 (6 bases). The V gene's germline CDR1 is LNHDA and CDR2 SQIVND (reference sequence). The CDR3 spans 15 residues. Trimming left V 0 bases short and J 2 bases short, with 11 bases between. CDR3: CASSIDLGTPYEQYF. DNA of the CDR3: TGTGCCAGTAGTATAGATCTCGGGACACCCTACGAGCAGTACTTC.

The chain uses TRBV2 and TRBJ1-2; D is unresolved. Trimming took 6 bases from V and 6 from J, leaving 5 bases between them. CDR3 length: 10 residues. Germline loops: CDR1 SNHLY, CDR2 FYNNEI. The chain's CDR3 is CASSLHGYTF. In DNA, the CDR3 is TGTGCCAGCAGCCTCCATGGCTACACCTTC.

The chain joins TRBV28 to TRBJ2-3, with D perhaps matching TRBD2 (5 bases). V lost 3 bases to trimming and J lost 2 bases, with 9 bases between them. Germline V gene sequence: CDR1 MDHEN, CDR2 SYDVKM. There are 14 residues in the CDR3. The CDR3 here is CASSFNRDTDTQYF. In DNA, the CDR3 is TGTGCCAGCAGTTTCAACCGGGACACAGATACGCAGTATTTT.

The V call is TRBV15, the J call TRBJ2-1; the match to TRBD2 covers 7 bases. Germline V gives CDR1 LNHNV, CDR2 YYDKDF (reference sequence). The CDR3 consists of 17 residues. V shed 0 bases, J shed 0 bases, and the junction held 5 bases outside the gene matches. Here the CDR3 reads CATSRDFSGVSYNEQFF. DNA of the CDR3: TGTGCCACCAGCAGAGATTTCAGCGGGGTCTCCTACAATGAGCAGTTCTTC. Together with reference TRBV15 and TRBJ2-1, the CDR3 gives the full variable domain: DAMVIQNPRYQVTQFGKPVTLSCSQTLNHNVMYWYQQKSSQAPKLLFHYYDKDFNNEADTPDNFQSRRPNTSFCFLDIRSPGLGDTAMYLCATSRDFSGVSYNEQFFGPGTRLTVL.

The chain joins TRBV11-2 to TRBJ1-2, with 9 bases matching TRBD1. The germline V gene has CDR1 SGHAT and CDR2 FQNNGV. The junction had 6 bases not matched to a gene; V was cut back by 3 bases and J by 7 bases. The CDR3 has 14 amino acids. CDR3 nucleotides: TGTGCCAGCAGCTTGGGTGGGACAGGGTTTGGCTACACCTTC. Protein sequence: CASSLGGTGFGYTF.

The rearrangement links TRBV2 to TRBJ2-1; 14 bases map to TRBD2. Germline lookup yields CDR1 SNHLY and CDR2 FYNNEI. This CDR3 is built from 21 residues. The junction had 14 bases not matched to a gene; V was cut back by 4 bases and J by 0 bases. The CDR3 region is CASSVPKTSGRAWGSYNEQFF. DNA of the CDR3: TGTGCCAGCAGTGTCCCCAAGACTAGCGGGAGGGCCTGGGGCTCCTACAATGAGCAGTTCTTC.

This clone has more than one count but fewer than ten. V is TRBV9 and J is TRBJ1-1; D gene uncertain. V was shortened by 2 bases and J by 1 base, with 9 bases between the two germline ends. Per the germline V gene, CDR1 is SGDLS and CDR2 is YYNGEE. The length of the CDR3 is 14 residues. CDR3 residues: CASSVSAANTEAFF. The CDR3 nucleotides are TGTGCCAGCAGCGTGTCGGCAGCGAACACTGAAGCTTTCTTT.

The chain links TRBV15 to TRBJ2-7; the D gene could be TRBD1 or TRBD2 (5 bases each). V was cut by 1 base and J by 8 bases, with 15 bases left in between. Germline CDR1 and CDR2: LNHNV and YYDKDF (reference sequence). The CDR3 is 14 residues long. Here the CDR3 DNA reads TGTGCCACCAGCAGAGGGGACCCCGGGGTCAAGCAGTACTTC. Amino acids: CATSRGDPGVKQYF. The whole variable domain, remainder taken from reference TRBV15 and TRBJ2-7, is DAMVIQNPRYQVTQFGKPVTLSCSQTLNHNVMYWYQQKSSQAPKLLFHYYDKDFNNEADTPDNFQSRRPNTSFCFLDIRSPGLGDTAMYLCATSRGDPGVKQYFGPGTRLTVT.

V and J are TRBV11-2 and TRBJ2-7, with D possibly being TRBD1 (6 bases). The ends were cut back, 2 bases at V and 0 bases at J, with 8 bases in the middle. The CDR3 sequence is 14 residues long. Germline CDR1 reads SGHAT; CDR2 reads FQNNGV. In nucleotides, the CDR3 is TGTGCCAGCAGCTTAAGGACAGACTCCTACGAGCAGTACTTC. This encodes CASSLRTDSYEQYF.

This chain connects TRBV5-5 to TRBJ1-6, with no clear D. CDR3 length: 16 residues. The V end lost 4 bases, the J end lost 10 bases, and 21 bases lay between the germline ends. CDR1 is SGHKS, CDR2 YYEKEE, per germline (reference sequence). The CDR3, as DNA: TGTGCCAGCAGCCAGGAGGAAGGAATGTTCGTCTCACCCCTCCACTTT. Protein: CASSQEEGMFVSPLHF.

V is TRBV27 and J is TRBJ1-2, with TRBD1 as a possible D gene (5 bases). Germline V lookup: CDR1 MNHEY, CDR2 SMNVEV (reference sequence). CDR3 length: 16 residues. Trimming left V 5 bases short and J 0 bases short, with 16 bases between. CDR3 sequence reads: CASSPSLGHSNYGYTF. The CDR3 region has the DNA TGTGCCAGCAGTCCGTCCTTGGGGCATTCTAACTATGGCTACACCTTC.

CDR3 amino acids: CASSQRVTYEQYF. In DNA, the CDR3 is TGTGCCAGCAGTCAGAGGGTTACCTACGAGCAGTACTTC. J is TRBJ2-7 and V is TRBV6-6, with D perhaps TRBD2 (5 bases). The germline V and J ends were trimmed by 5 bases and 2 bases, with 10 bases remaining between them. Germline V gene sequence: CDR1 MNHNY, CDR2 SVGAGI (reference sequence). This CDR3 is built from 13 residues.

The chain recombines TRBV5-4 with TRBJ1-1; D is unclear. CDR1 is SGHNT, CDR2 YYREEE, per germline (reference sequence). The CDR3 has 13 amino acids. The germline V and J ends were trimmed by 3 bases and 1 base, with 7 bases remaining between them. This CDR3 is CASSSPGNTEAFF. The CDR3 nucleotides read TGTGCCAGCAGCTCCCCGGGGAACACTGAAGCTTTCTTT.

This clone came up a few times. CDR3 nucleotide sequence: TGTGCCTGGAGTGTCCCCGGGGGATATCAGCCCCAGCATTTT. Its protein product is CAWSVPGGYQPQHF. This chain uses TRBV30 with TRBJ1-5, with a possible D match to TRBD1 (5 bases). Germline V lookup: CDR1 GTSNPN, CDR2 SVGIG (reference sequence). The CDR3 has 14 amino acids. Trimming removed 0 bases from V and 5 bases from J, with 11 bases in between.

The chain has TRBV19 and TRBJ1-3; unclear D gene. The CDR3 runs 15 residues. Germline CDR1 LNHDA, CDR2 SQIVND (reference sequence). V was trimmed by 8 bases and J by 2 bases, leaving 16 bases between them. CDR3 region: CASGWAPDPGNTIYF. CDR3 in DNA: TGTGCCAGTGGCTGGGCTCCGGACCCTGGAAACACCATATATTTT.

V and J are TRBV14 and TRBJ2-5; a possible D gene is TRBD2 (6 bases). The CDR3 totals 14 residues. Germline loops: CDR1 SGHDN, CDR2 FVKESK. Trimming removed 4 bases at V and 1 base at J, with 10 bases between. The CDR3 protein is CASSRLVGQETQYF. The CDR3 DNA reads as TGTGCCAGCAGCCGACTAGTGGGCCAAGAGACCCAGTACTTC. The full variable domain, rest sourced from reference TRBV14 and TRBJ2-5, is EAGVTQFPSHSVIEKGQTVTLRCDPISGHDNLYWYRRVMGKEIKFLLHFVKESKQDESGMPNNRFLAERTGGTYSTLKVQPAELEDSGVYFCASSRLVGQETQYFGPGTRLLVL.

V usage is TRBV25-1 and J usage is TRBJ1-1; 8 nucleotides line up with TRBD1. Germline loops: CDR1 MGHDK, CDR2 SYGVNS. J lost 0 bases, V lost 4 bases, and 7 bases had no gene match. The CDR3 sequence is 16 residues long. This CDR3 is CASSGAGGRMNTEAFF. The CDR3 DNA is TGTGCCAGCAGTGGGGCAGGGGGCCGGATGAACACTGAAGCTTTCTTT.

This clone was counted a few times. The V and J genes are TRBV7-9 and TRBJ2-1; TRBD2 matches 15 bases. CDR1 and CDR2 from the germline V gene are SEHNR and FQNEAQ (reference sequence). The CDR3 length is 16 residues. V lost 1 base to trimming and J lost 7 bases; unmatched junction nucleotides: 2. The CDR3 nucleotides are TGTGCCAGCAGCTTAGAAGGGACTAGCGGGAGGAATGAGCAGTTCTTC. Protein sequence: CASSLEGTSGRNEQFF.

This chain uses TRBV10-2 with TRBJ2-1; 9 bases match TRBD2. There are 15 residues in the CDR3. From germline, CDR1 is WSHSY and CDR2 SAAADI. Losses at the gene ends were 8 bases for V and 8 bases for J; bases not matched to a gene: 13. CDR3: CASVRSAGGPDEQFF. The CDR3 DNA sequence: TGCGCCAGCGTCAGGTCGGCGGGAGGGCCGGATGAGCAGTTCTTC.

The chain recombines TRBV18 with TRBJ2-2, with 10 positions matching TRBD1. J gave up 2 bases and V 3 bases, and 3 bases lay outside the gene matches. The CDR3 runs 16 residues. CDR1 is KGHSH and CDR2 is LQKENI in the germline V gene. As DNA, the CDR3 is TGTGCCAGCTCACCCGGGACAGGGGCAAACACCGGGGAGCTGTTTTTT. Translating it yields CASSPGTGANTGELFF. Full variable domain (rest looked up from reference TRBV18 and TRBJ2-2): NAGVMQNPRHLVRRRGQEARLRCSPMKGHSHVYWYRQLPEEGLKFMVYLQKENIIDESGMPKERFSAEFPKEGPSILRIQQVVRGDSAAYFCASSPGTGANTGELFFGEGSRLTVL.

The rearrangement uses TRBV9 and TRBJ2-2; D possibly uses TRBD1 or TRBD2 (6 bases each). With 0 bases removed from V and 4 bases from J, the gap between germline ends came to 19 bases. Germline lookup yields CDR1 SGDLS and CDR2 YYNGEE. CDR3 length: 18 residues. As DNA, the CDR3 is TGTGCCAGCAGCGTAGGGAGGGGGACTGGAGCGAGCACCGGGGAGCTGTTTTTT. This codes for CASSVGRGTGASTGELFF.

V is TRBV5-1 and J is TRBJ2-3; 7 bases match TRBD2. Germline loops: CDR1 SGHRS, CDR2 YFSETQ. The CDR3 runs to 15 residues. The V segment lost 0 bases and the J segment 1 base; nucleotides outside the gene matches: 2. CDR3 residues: CASSLGDYRTDTQYF. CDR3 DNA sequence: TGCGCCAGCAGCTTGGGGGACTACCGCACAGATACGCAGTATTTT.

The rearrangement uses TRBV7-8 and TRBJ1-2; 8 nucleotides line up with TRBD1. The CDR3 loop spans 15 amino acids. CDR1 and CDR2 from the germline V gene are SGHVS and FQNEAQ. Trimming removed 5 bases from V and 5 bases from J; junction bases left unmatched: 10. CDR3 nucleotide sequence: TGTGCCAGCAGCAACCGATTACAGGGGGGGTATGGCTACACCTTC. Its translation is CASSNRLQGGYGYTF.

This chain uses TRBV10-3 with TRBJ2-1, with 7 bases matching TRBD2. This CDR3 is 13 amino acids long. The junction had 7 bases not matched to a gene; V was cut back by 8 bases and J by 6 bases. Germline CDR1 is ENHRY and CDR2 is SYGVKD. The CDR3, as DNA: TGTGCCATCGGGTTAGCGGGTGGCAATGAGCAGTTCTTC. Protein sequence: CAIGLAGGNEQFF.

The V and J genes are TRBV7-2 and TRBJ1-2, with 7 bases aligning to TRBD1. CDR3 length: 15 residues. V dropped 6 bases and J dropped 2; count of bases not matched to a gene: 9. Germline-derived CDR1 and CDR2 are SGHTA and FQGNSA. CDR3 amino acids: CASRTNPGQNYGYTF. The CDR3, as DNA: TGTGCCAGCAGAACTAATCCGGGACAGAACTATGGCTACACCTTC.

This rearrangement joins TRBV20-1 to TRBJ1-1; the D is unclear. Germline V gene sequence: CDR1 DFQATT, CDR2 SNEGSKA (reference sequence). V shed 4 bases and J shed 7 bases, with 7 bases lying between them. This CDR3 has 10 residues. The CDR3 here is CSATRGEAFF. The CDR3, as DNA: TGCAGTGCTACCCGAGGTGAAGCTTTCTTT.

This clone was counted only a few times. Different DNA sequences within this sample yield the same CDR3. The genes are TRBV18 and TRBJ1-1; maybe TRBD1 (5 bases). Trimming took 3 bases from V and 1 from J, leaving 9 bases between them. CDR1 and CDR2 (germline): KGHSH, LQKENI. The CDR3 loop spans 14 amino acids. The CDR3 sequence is CASSPGGSNTEAFF. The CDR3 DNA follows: TGTGCCAGCTCACCTGGGGGTTCGAACACTGAAGCTTTCTTT.

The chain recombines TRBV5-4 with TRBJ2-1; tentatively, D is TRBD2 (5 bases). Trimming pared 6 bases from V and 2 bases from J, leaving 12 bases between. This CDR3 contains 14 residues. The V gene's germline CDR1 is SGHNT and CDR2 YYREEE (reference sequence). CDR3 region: CASTLDGAYNEQFF. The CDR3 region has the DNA TGTGCCAGCACCCTTGACGGGGCCTACAATGAGCAGTTCTTC.

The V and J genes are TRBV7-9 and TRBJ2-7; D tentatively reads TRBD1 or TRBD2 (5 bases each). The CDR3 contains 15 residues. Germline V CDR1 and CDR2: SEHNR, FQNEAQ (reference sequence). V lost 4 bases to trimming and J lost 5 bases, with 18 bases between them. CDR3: CASSWLGEWAHEQYF. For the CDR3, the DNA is TGTGCCAGCAGCTGGTTGGGGGAATGGGCCCACGAGCAGTACTTC. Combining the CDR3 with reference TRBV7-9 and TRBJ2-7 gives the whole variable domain DTGVSQNPRHKITKRGQNVTFRCDPISEHNRLYWYRQTLGQGPEFLTYFQNEAQLEKSRLLSDRFSAERPKGSFSTLEIQRTEQGDSAMYLCASSWLGEWAHEQYFGPGTRLTVT.

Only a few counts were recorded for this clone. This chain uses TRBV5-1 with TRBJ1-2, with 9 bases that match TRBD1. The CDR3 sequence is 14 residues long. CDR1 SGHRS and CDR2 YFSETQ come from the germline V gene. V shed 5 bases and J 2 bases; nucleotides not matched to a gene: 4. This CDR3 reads CASSLDRGNYGYTF. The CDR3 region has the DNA TGCGCCAGCAGTCTAGACAGGGGGAACTATGGCTACACCTTC.